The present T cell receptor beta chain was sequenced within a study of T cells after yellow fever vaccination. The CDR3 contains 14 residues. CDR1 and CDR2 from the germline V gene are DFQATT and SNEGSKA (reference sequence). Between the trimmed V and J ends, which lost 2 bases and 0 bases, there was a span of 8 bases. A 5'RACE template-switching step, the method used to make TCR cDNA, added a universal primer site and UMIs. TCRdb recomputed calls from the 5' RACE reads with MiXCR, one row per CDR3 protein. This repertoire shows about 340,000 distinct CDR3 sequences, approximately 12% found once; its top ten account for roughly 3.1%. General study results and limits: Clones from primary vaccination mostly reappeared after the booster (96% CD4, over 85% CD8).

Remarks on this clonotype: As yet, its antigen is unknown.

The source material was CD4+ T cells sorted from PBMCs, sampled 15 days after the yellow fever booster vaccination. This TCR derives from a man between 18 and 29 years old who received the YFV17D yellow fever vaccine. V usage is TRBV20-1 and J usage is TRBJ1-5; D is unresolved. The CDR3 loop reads CSARLLLSNQPQHF. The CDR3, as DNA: TGCAGTGCTAGACTTCTTCTTAGCAATCAGCCCCAGCATTTT.